This T cell receptor (beta chain) derives from a study of cytomegalovirus exposure and HLA in healthy donors. Regarding this clone: Its antigen is not known.

The CDR3 extends over 17 amino acids. The germline gives CDR1 SGDLS, CDR2 YYNGEE. V lost 4 bases and J lost 0, with 18 bases in between. Here immunoSEQ multiplex PCR was the method, and the copy in TCRdb shows in-frame clones only, minus some. The table lists 170,000 or so clones, 84% of them singletons. Study-level results: In vitro assays verified that a few CMV-associated chains recognized CMV antigens specifically. Rare TCR sequences dominated, though some public TCRs recurred in many donors. The authors listed 150 to 200 TCR beta chains as cytomegalovirus-associated. The classifier, whose performance was assessed in both the original and validation cohorts, reportedly diagnosed cytomegalovirus status with high specificity and sensitivity.

This chain connects TRBV9 to TRBJ2-3; possibly TRBD2 for D (8 bases). Sequenced: PBMCs. This receptor was identified in a woman younger than 30 in good health and CMV-seropositive. The CDR3 DNA reads TGTGCCAGCAGCTTGAGCGGGGGACAGACTAGCACAGATACGCAGTATTTT. Protein sequence: CASSLSGGQTSTDTQYF.